This T cell receptor beta chain was sequenced during a study of blood T cell repertoires in COVID-19 (dated by TCRdb to 2019 to 2021). For the study in its entirety: Samples covering the acute and convalescent phases of COVID-19 were provided by collaborators in the United States, Italy and Spain. The material from the prospective study consisted of cDNA or gDNA derived from T cells, B-cell-depleted T cells, or PBMCs. Deeply sampled blood TCRbeta repertoires from subjects exposed to, actively infected with, or recovered from COVID-19 were included in the dataset. The repertoires were made available in a free public database intended to serve as a resource for research on the immune response to SARS-CoV-2. Samples came from the ongoing ImmuneRACE study (first 160 participants) plus 1,254 subjects from 6 global collaborators. A de-identified subject ID, COVID-19 status, age in years and sex were almost always included in the sample metadata. Where available, HLA class I and class II types were obtained from metadata supplied by the sample provider rather than from assay-based typing. Study-level results and caveats: Clinical and demographic metadata were provided uncurated, with the amount varying by source and participant.

TCRbeta CDR3 regions were amplified from genomic DNA using the immunoSEQ Assay, a bias-controlled multiplex PCR. Concerning the study's data processing: Within the assay, amplification of reference gene primers was used to estimate how many nucleated cells each sample contained. Sequence reads were collapsed and filtered to measure the absolute abundance of every unique TCRbeta CDR3 rearrangement. For each sample, productive Simpson clonality was calculated as the square root of Simpson's diversity index across productive rearrangements. Drawn from immuneACCESS, this table holds only the in-frame rearrangements with V and J called that TCRdb kept. Clones are partly lost; checked studies trace under half to an unresolved V gene and leave the rest unexplained. V, J and clone size reflect that table, while D and trimming were determined from the DNA. Counted in this sample were approximately 110,000 clones; roughly 80% of them appeared once. In total, the top ten clones hold approximately 15% of the sample.

V and J are truncated by 7 bases and 3 bases respectively, leaving an intervening sequence of 16 bases. Sequences MNHEY (CDR1) and SVGAGI (CDR2) are obtained from the germline V gene. The CDR3 has 15 amino acids, counting the end cysteine and phenylalanine. Only the CDR3 region is kept as DNA, spanning 45 bases read in frame from base 1. This clone was picked up many times. This clone's antigen is unknown. Within one base of it there is no much larger clone, and no base qualities were kept. Collaborating institutions collected whole blood in K2EDTA tubes following their own protocols. For TCRbeta analysis, collaborator samples were shipped as frozen whole blood, as isolated PBMCs, or as DNA extracted from either sample type.

The sequenced sample consisted of peripheral blood. The sequence is built from TRBV6-5 and TRBJ1-3; perhaps TRBD1 is the D gene, with 6 bases matching. This clonotype was obtained from a woman older than 75 with acute or convalescent COVID-19. The sequence in DNA is TGTGCCAGCACCTACGGGGGGGCGAATGGAAACACCATATATTTT. Translation gives CASTYGGANGNTIYF.